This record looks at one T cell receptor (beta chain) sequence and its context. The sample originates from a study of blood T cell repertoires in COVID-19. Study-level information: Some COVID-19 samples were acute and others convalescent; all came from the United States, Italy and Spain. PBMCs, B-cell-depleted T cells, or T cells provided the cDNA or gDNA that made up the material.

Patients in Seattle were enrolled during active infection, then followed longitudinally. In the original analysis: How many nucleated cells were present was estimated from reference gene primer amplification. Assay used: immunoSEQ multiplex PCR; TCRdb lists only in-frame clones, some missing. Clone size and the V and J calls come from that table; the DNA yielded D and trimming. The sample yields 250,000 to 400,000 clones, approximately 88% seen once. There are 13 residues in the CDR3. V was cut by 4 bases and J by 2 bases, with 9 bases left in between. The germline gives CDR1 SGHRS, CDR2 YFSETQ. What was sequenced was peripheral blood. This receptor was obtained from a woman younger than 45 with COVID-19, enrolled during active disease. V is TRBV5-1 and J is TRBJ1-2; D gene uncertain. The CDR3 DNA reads TGCGCCAGCAGCCCTGGCGGGAACTATGGCTACACCTTC. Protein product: CASSPGGNYGYTF.